The rows below give T cell receptor beta chains drawn from one sample of a study of blood T cell repertoires in COVID-19. The protocol was immunoSEQ multiplex PCR, while the TCRdb copy is restricted to in-frame clones and leaves out a portion. The sample has some 430,000 clones, roughly 91% seen once; the top ten hold 0.6% to 0.7%. The sample taken for sequencing was PBMCs or T cells enriched from blood (not recorded which). These receptors were collected from a man between 18 and 35 years old who had recovered from COVID-19. Each CDR3 is given with its conserved first and last residue. The D gene is left open where the match is weak. Some rows have no size entry. The others give once, few or many, or a class for an expanded clone.

NA,TRBJ2-7,TRBD1,TRBV18,CASSPDRVHHEQYF,TGTGCCAGCTCACCGGACAGGGTTCACCACGAGCAGTACTTC
NA,TRBJ2-7,TRBD1,TRBV7-6,CASSLDDRAREQYF,TGTGCCAGCAGCTTAGATGACAGGGCAAGGGAGCAGTACTTC
NA,TRBJ2-4,NA,TRBV28,CASSYLLAKNIQYF,TGTGCCAGCAGTTACTTACTAGCCAAAAACATTCAGTACTTC
NA,TRBJ1-1,NA,TRBV2,CASSLQGAGNTEAFF,TGTGCCAGCAGTCTTCAGGGTGCCGGGAACACTGAAGCTTTCTTT
NA,TRBJ1-2,TRBD1,TRBV10-3,CAIREDRGGYTF,TGTGCCATCAGAGAGGACAGGGGTGGCTACACCTTC
NA,TRBJ1-1,TRBD1,TRBV19,CASSKGAETEAFF,TGTGCCAGTAGTAAGGGGGCGGAGACTGAAGCTTTCTTT
NA,TRBJ2-1,TRBD1,TRBV5-4,CASSYDTGDNEQFF,TGTGCCAGCAGCTATGATACAGGGGACAATGAGCAGTTCTTC
once,TRBJ1-2,NA,TRBV6-1,CASSVRTGANYGYTF,TGTGCCAGCAGTGTAAGGACGGGAGCTAACTATGGCTACACCTTC
NA,TRBJ1-1,TRBD1,TRBV7-9,CASSPGQVNTEAFF,TGTGCCAGCAGCCCGGGACAGGTAAACACTGAAGCTTTCTTT
NA,TRBJ2-1,TRBD2,TRBV6-1,CASSEEGLAGNEQFF,TGTGCCAGCAGTGAAGAGGGACTAGCGGGAAATGAGCAGTTCTTC
NA,TRBJ1-2,NA,TRBV29-1,CSVDGEGGLAVNTF,TGCAGCGTTGATGGAGAGGGCGGTTTAGCGGTAAACACCTTC
NA,TRBJ1-2,NA,TRBV5-4,CASSLAAQGHGYTF,TGTGCCAGCAGCTTGGCCGCACAGGGTCATGGCTACACCTTC
NA,TRBJ2-5,NA,TRBV7-9,CASSFVIRTVMKETQYF,TGTGCCAGCAGCTTTGTAATCCGGACAGTGATGAAAGAGACCCAGTACTTC
NA,TRBJ1-2,TRBD1,TRBV5-6,CASSGDRGVGYTF,TGTGCCAGCAGCGGGGACAGGGGGGTTGGCTACACCTTC
NA,TRBJ1-1,NA,TRBV11-2,CASSLDTDTEAFF,TGTGCCAGCAGCTTAGATACGGACACTGAAGCTTTCTTT
NA,TRBJ2-1,TRBD2,TRBV27,CASRTSGRTYNEQFF,TGTGCCAGTCGGACTAGCGGGAGGACCTACAATGAGCAGTTCTTC
NA,TRBJ2-1,TRBD2,TRBV7-9,CASSLGALAGGADEQFF,TGTGCCAGCAGCTTAGGAGCGCTAGCGGGGGGCGCGGATGAGCAGTTCTTC
NA,TRBJ2-1,TRBD2,TRBV7-3,CASSLRGGSSYNEQFF,TGTGCCAGCAGCTTAAGAGGCGGGAGCTCCTACAATGAGCAGTTCTTC
NA,TRBJ1-3,NA,TRBV18,CASSPVGERNTIYF,TGTGCCAGCTCACCTGTAGGGGAAAGAAACACCATATATTTT
NA,TRBJ1-2,TRBD1,TRBV6-5,CASSKTGVGYGYTF,TGTGCCAGCAGTAAGACAGGGGTAGGGTATGGCTACACCTTC
NA,TRBJ2-5,NA,TRBV3-1/TRBV3-2,CASSQDMPTGTQYF,TGTGCCAGCAGCCAAGATATGCCCACTGGGACCCAGTACTTC
NA,TRBJ2-5,NA,TRBV28,CASSALSDTQETQYF,TGTGCCAGCAGTGCCTTGTCCGACACCCAAGAGACCCAGTACTTC
NA,TRBJ2-1,NA,TRBV28,CATHRDSYNEQFF,TGCGCGACCCATCGGGACTCCTACAATGAGCAGTTCTTC
NA,TRBJ1-6,NA,TRBV11-2,CASRRAFGRGFSPLHF,TGTGCCAGCCGGAGGGCTTTTGGCAGAGGATTTTCACCCCTCCACTTT
NA,TRBJ2-2,TRBD1,TRBV3-1/TRBV3-2,CASGENRGRGGTGELFF,TGTGCCAGCGGAGAGAACAGGGGGCGTGGGGGCACCGGGGAGCTGTTTTTT
NA,TRBJ2-5,TRBD1,TRBV12-3/TRBV12-4,CASSSGTVQTQYF,TGTGCCAGCAGTTCCGGGACAGTCCAGACCCAGTACTTC
once,TRBJ1-2,TRBD1,TRBV29-1,CSVGRTGARRPYGYTF,TGCAGCGTTGGTAGGACAGGGGCCAGGCGGCCGTATGGCTACACCTTC
NA,TRBJ2-5,TRBD1,TRBV5-4,CASSVTGTGQETQYF,TGTGCCAGCAGCGTAACCGGGACAGGTCAGGAGACCCAGTACTTC
NA,TRBJ1-6,TRBD1,TRBV25-1,CASSITGGPQRNSPLHF,TGTGCCAGCAGTATTACAGGGGGTCCCCAGAGGAATTCACCCCTCCACTTT
NA,TRBJ1-3,NA,TRBV30,CAWRTPGFSGNTIYF,TGTGCCTGGAGGACCCCAGGGTTTTCAGGAAACACCATATATTTT
NA,TRBJ2-1,TRBD1,TRBV7-9,CASRDRGPYNEQFF,TGTGCCAGCAGGGACAGGGGCCCGTACAATGAGCAGTTCTTC
NA,TRBJ2-2,NA,TRBV18,CASSPVQGSSTGELFF,TGTGCCAGCTCACCAGTCCAGGGGAGTTCGACCGGGGAGCTGTTTTTT
NA,TRBJ1-3,TRBD1,TRBV7-6,CASSSPTGGGNTIYF,TGTGCCAGCAGCTCACCAACAGGGGGAGGAAACACCATATATTTT
NA,TRBJ1-4,TRBD1,TRBV30,CARSRGFGEKLFF,TGTGCCCGCTCCAGGGGGTTCGGTGAAAAACTGTTTTTT
NA,TRBJ2-2,TRBD1,TRBV6-5,CATASDRGTGELFF,TGTGCCACCGCCTCGGACAGGGGGACCGGGGAGCTGTTTTTT
NA,TRBJ2-3,TRBD2,TRBV6-4,CASSGEGGHGTQYF,TGTGCCAGCAGTGGGGAGGGTGGCCACGGTACGCAGTATTTT
few,TRBJ2-2,NA,TRBV6-5,CASRLDPLNTGELFF,TGTGCCAGCCGACTAGACCCGCTGAACACCGGGGAGCTGTTTTTT
NA,TRBJ1-1,NA,TRBV27,CASSPYRNTEAFF,TGTGCCAGCAGTCCATACAGGAATACTGAAGCTTTCTTT
NA,TRBJ2-3,NA,TRBV7-2,CASSLGGPGDTQYF,TGTGCCAGCAGCTTGGGAGGACCCGGGGATACGCAGTATTTT